This TCR beta chain was identified in a study of cytomegalovirus exposure and HLA in healthy donors. Overall study context: One earlier analysis, a look at about 179 million T cells, found some 120 million unique TCR beta sequences. Points from the study as a whole: Cytomegalovirus-associated status was assigned to about 150 TCR beta chains. Many donors shared some public TCRs, even though most TCR sequences were rare. Analysis was carried out at a later point, and it linked a missense DCLRE1C variant to TCR beta V- and J-gene trimming.

A remark on this clone: No antigen is known for it.

This PCR relied on a set of 60 Vbeta primers and 13 Jbeta primers. The data were produced by immunoSEQ multiplex PCR, yet TCRdb's version contains in-frame clones alone and is incomplete. This table holds some 170,000 clones, over 70% found once. Trimming shortened V by 0 bases and J by 2 bases, and 11 bases separated the two germline ends. Per the germline V gene, CDR1 is SGHTA and CDR2 is FQGNSA. CDR3 length equals 16 residues. This sequence joins TRBV7-2 and TRBJ2-1, with D uncertain. Source material: PBMCs. The clonotype was recovered from a woman under 40 in good health and CMV-seronegative. The chain's CDR3 is CASSLAGLSPYNEQFF. The CDR3 region has the DNA TGTGCCAGCAGCTTAGCGGGCCTCTCCCCCTACAATGAGCAGTTCTTC.